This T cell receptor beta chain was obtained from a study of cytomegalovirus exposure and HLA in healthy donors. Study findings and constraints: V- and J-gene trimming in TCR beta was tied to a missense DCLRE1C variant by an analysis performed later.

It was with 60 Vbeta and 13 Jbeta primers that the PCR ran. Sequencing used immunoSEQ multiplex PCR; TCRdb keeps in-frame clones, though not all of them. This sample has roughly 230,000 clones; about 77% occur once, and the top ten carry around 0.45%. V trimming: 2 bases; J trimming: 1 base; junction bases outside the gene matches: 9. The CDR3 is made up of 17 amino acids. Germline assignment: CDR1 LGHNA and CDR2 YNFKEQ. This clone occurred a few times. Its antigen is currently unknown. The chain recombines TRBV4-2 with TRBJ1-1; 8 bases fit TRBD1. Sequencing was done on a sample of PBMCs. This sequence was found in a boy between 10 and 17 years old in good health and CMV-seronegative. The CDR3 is CASSQPGRTGKNTEAFF. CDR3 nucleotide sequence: TGTGCCAGCAGCCAACCCGGTAGGACAGGGAAGAACACTGAAGCTTTCTTT.